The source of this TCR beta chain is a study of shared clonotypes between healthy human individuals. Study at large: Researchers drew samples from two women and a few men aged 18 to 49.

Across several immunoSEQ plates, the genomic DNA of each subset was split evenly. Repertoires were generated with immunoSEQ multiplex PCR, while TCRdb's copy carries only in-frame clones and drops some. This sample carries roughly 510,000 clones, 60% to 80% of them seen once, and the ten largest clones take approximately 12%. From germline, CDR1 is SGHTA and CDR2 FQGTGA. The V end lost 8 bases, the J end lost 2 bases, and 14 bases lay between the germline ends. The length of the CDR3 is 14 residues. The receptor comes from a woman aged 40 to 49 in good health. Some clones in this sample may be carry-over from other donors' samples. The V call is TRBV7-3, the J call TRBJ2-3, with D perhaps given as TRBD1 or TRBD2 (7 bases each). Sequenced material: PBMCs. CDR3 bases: TGTGCCAGCTCGACAGGGACTATCACAGATACGCAGTATTTT. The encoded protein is CASSTGTITDTQYF.